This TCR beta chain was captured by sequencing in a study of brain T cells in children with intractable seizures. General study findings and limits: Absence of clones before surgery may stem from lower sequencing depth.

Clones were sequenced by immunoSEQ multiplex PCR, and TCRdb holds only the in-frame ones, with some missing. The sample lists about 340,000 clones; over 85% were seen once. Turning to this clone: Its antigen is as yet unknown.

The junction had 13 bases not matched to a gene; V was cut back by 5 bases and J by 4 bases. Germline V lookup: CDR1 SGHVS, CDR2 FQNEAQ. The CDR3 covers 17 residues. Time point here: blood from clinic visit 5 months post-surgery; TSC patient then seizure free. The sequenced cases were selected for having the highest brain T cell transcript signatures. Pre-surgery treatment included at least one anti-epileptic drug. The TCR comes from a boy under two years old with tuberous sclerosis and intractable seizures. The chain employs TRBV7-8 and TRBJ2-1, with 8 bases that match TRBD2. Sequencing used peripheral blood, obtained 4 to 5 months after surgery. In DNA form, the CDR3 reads TGTGCCAGCAGCCCGCTCGGGGGGGCCCTTCTTTACAATGAGCAGTTCTTC. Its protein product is CASSPLGGALLYNEQFF.